This TCR beta chain is from a study of regulatory T cells in long-lasting Graves disease. The V gene's germline CDR1 is ENHRY and CDR2 SYGVKD. V trimming: 8 bases; J trimming: 4 bases; junction bases outside the gene matches: 4. This CDR3 comprises 13 residues. Time point here: newly diagnosed GD, antithyroid drugs for less than 3 months. Making the TCR library involved RNA that had been extracted from PBMCs. Through Arm-PCR of CDR3 regions and iRepertoire HTBI primers, TCR beta libraries were built. TCRdb called the multiplex PCR reads again in MiXCR, with one record for every CDR3 protein. Seen here are approximately 440,000 distinct CDR3 sequences, about 17% observed once, and the top ten hold roughly an eighth. The sample was also reused in another study, on T cells in Graves' hyperthyroidism and ophthalmopathy.

The genes are TRBV10-3 and TRBJ2-3; 9 bases line up with TRBD2. This sequence was found in a man aged 35 to 55 with Graves disease. This material consisted of peripheral blood mononuclear cells (PBMCs), taken at new diagnosis, from a patient treated with antithyroid drugs. In DNA, the CDR3 is TGTGCCATCCTGCGGGAGGGAGCAGATACGCAGTATTTT. Translating gives CAILREGADTQYF.